This T cell receptor beta chain is from a study of beta chain features in type 1 diabetes. The study, taken as a whole, reports: Shorter TCRB CDR3s, moderately but significantly so, were found in Type 1 diabetes patients in all four CD4+ subsets.

The CDR3 length is 13 residues. Germline V lookup: CDR1 GTSNPN, CDR2 SVGIG (reference sequence). Trimming cost V 2 bases and J 5 bases, with 10 bases left between them. This clone has more than one count but fewer than ten. The antigen is unknown. Investigators reverse transcribed all isolated RNA, so they sequenced expressed TCRB transcripts. Clones were sequenced by immunoSEQ multiplex PCR, and TCRdb holds only the in-frame ones, with some missing. The data show about 240,000 clones, with around 13% seen just once and about 0.018% held by the top ten. The material sequenced was naive CD4+ T cells from blood. This chain joins TRBV30 and TRBJ1-5; unclear D gene. This TCR came from a man aged 25-40 years with type 1 diabetes. This CDR3 is CAWSQRWDQPQHF. CDR3 DNA: TGTGCCTGGAGTCAGAGGTGGGATCAGCCCCAGCATTTT.